This TCR delta chain was captured by sequencing in a study of fetal and pediatric gammadelta thymocytes (dated 2022 in TCRdb). With regard to the full study: Previously published data and newly generated, unpublished data were combined in the bulk gammadelta thymocyte repertoires, which were used to strengthen a single-cell study of gammadelta thymocyte development. Bulk gammadelta thymocyte repertoires combined previously published data (refs 27,28) with unpublished data. To increase subject numbers and strengthen the CDR3 publicity analysis, bulk TCR repertoire data were added. The bulk gammadelta thymocyte repertoire set covered 10 subjects in total, 3 fetal thymus donors and 7 pediatric thymus donors. Broader findings and caveats from the paper: Compared with post-natal repertoires, fetal gammadelta thymocyte repertoires were previously reported to be enriched for TRDV2, TRGV8 and TRGV9 usage, low N additions and public CDR3s.

The data were produced on an Illumina MiSeq. Regarding the original processing steps: For publicity analysis, the Vgamma9Vdelta2 and nonVgamma9Vdelta2 bulk CDR3 files were merged for each subject into one combined repertoire per subject. Using base R and dplyr, CDR3 publicity was scored on a scale from 0 to 19 by checking each amino acid sequence across 9 single-cell datasets and 10 bulk repertoires. In TCRdb, clones were called once more from the public reads by CATT, and rows of identical DNA were later combined. V and J calls and clone size were set by TCRdb, not the authors. Counted in this sample were 1,300 to 1,500 delta-chain clones; roughly 9.5% of them appeared once. The ten largest clonotypes hold around 15% of the sample. Fetal thymuses came from elective pregnancy terminations at about 14 to 22 weeks estimated gestational age, performed for socio-psychological reasons in Singapore. All fetuses were judged structurally normal by ultrasound before termination and by gross morphological examination afterwards. Staining of thymocytes was performed with Zombie NIR viability dye and with antibodies against CD3 (UCHT1), TCRgammadelta (11F2), TCRVgamma9 (IMMU360) and TCRVdelta2 (IMMU389). TRD and TRG CDR3 repertoires were generated in bulk, separately, from sorted Vgamma9Vdelta2 and nonVgamma9Vdelta2 gammadelta thymocytes obtained from human fetal and pediatric thymuses. Thymic cell suspensions from fetal and post-natal thymuses were prepared as previously described. NonVgamma9Vdelta2 thymocytes were sorted as CD3+ gammadeltaTCR+ cells that did not have the Vgamma9+Vdelta2+ phenotype. Cell sorting was done on a FACS Aria III cell sorter (BD Biosciences).

Including the terminal cysteine and phenylalanine, the CDR3 comprises 17 residues. Of the read, only the CDR3 DNA is kept; its 51 bases are in frame from base 1. Via the germline V gene (reference sequence), CDR1 is TVYSNPD and CDR2 GDNSRS. With regard to this clone: What this receptor recognizes is not known. A much bigger clone sits one base away, suggesting this may be a read error.

The sequence derives from a human fetus. The source material was non-Vgamma9Vdelta2 gamma-delta T cells from the thymus. The cell subset or site tag for this specimen amounts to: CD3+gammadeltaTCR+ thymocytes not co-expressing Vgamma9 and Vdelta2. No J gene call was made, and the V gene is TRDV3; the table's D gene call, TRDD3, was not cross checked with the DNA. The CDR3: CAFCTGGYSWDTRQVFF. The sequenced DNA is TGTGCCTTTTGTACTGGGGGATACTCCTGGGACACCCGACAGGTGTTTTTC.